The 20 T cell receptor beta chains below were found in one sample sequenced in a study of blood T cell repertoires in COVID-19. This table comes from immunoSEQ multiplex PCR, and its TCRdb copy is limited to in-frame clones, with some not included. The sample records roughly 270,000 clones, 65% to 90% being singletons. Sequences were obtained from peripheral blood. These receptors came from a man in his fifties with active or convalescent COVID-19.

The chain uses TRBV7-2 and TRBJ1-4; 9 positions agree with TRBD1. CDR1 is SGHTA, CDR2 FQGNSA, per germline. The CDR3 sequence is 12 residues long. After removal of 8 bases from V and 7 bases from J, the junction contained 2 bases not matched to a gene. The CDR3 loop is CASGQGIEKLFF. The CDR3 DNA follows: TGTGCCAGCGGACAGGGGATTGAAAAACTGTTTTTT. The complete variable domain, with remaining parts taken from reference TRBV7-2 and TRBJ1-4, reads GAGVSQSPSNKVTEKGKDVELRCDPISGHTALYWYRQSLGQGLEFLIYFQGNSAPDKSGLPSDRFSAERTGGSVSTLTIQRTQQEDSAVYLCASGQGIEKLFFGSGTQLSVL.

This sequence joins TRBV18 and TRBJ2-1; 8 bases line up with TRBD2. Germline CDR1 KGHSH, CDR2 LQKENI. After removal of 0 bases from V and 7 bases from J, the junction contained 8 bases not matched to a gene. This CDR3 has 16 amino acids. As DNA, the CDR3 is TGTGCCAGCTCACCACCAAGTCTAGCGGGTGGGAATGAGCAGTTCTTC. It specifies CASSPPSLAGGNEQFF.

The V and J genes are TRBV5-4 and TRBJ1-6, with a possible D match to TRBD1 (5 bases). The V gene lost 0 bases and the J gene lost 6 bases, with 10 bases spanning the gap. The CDR3 runs 15 residues. CDR1 and CDR2 from the germline V gene are SGHNT and YYREEE (reference sequence). CDR3 region: CASSLESGLNSPLHF. CDR3 in DNA: TGTGCCAGCAGCTTGGAATCAGGGCTTAATTCACCCCTCCACTTT.

Concerning this clone: The same CDR3 also results from other DNA sequences found in this sample. J is TRBJ1-2 and V is TRBV28; possibly TRBD1 for D (5 bases). The CDR3 loop spans 14 amino acids. The germline V gene has CDR1 MDHEN and CDR2 SYDVKM. V lost 3 bases and J lost 4, with 12 bases in between. This CDR3 is CASSFLGGGYGYTF. CDR3 nucleotides: TGTGCCAGCAGTTTCTTGGGGGGTGGCTATGGCTACACCTTC.

This chain joins TRBV9 and TRBJ1-2; 9 bases match TRBD1. There are 15 residues in the CDR3. Germline lookup yields CDR1 SGDLS and CDR2 YYNGEE. Trimming at V came to 2 bases and at J to 4 bases, leaving 6 bases not matched to a gene. CDR3 protein: CASSVGQGMGYGYTF. For the CDR3, the DNA is TGTGCCAGCAGCGTTGGACAGGGGATGGGCTATGGCTACACCTTC.

The chain carries TRBV7-9 and TRBJ1-2; maybe TRBD1 (5 bases). Germline loops: CDR1 SEHNR, CDR2 FQNEAQ (reference sequence). Trimming took 0 bases from V and 7 from J, leaving 12 bases between them. This CDR3 is built from 14 residues. CDR3 DNA: TGTGCCAGCAGCTTAGCAGGGGCAGGGTTTGGCTACACCTTC. This translates into CASSLAGAGFGYTF.

The chain carries TRBV28 and TRBJ2-1; possibly TRBD1 for D (6 bases). This CDR3 region has 17 residues. Trimming cost V 5 bases and J 1 base, with 18 bases left between them. The germline V gene has CDR1 MDHEN and CDR2 SYDVKM. Written as DNA, the CDR3 is TGTGCCAGCAGTCCCCCCTTTGGGGGCTCTTCCTACAATGAGCAGTTCTTC. Its protein is CASSPPFGGSSYNEQFF.

The V gene is TRBV12-3 or TRBV12-4, the J gene TRBJ1-2; D not certain. Trimming pared 6 bases from V and 7 bases from J, leaving 15 bases between. The CDR3 has 13 residues. The CDR3 DNA reads as TGTGCCAGCAGGCCCTCCCTCGGCGGTGGCTACACCTTC. It specifies CASRPSLGGGYTF.

The V and J genes are TRBV3-1 (or the pseudogene TRBV3-2) and TRBJ2-1; D may be TRBD2 (5 bases). The CDR3 length is 16 residues. In germline, CDR1 is LGHDT, CDR2 YNNKEL (reference sequence). The ends were cut back, 4 bases at V and 4 bases at J, with 17 bases in the middle. The CDR3 loop reads CASSLRGLVDYNEQFF. CDR3 DNA sequence: TGTGCCAGCAGCCTACGGGGTTTAGTGGATTACAATGAGCAGTTCTTC.

V is TRBV7-9 and J is TRBJ2-4; unclear D gene. V lost 5 bases and J 5 bases, leaving 19 bases between the germline ends. CDR3 length: 16 amino acids. CDR1 is SEHNR, CDR2 FQNEAQ, per germline (reference sequence). CDR3 DNA sequence: TGTGCCAGCAGCCCGCGAGCCCTGCTAGGCCAAAACATTCAGTACTTC. As protein: CASSPRALLGQNIQYF.

The V and J genes are TRBV4-1 and TRBJ2-1, with 8 bases identical to TRBD2. The CDR3 extends over 16 amino acids. Germline V lookup: CDR1 MGHRA, CDR2 YSYEKL. The V segment lost 1 base and the J segment 7 bases; nucleotides outside the gene matches: 9. CDR3: CASSQGTSFTPNEQFF. The CDR3 DNA reads as TGCGCCAGCAGCCAAGGGACTAGCTTTACTCCGAATGAGCAGTTCTTC.

This clone has only one observation. J is TRBJ2-5 and V is TRBV3-1 (or the pseudogene TRBV3-2), with TRBD2 matching 11 bases. The CDR3 sequence is 19 residues long. Trimming removed 4 bases from V and 3 bases from J; junction bases left unmatched: 16. The germline gives CDR1 LGHDT, CDR2 YNNKEL (reference sequence). The CDR3 bases are TGTGCCAGCAGCCCAGCTAGCATTCTCCTACTAGCGGGAGAAGAGACCCAGTACTTC. Protein: CASSPASILLLAGEETQYF.

The J gene is TRBJ2-7, the V gene TRBV18; TRBD1 aligns across 9 bases. In germline, CDR1 is KGHSH, CDR2 LQKENI. The CDR3 consists of 15 residues. The V segment lost 0 bases and the J segment 8 bases; nucleotides outside the gene matches: 8. The chain's CDR3 is CASSPPAGTGSKQYF. The CDR3 region has the DNA TGTGCCAGCTCACCACCGGCAGGGACAGGGTCAAAGCAGTACTTC.

The chain has TRBV6-6 and TRBJ2-3, with 7 bases identical to TRBD1. V dropped 4 bases and J dropped 2; count of bases not matched to a gene: 9. The CDR3 sequence is 16 residues long. The germline gives CDR1 MNHNY, CDR2 SVGAGI (reference sequence). This CDR3 reads CASSSPTGVPTDTQYF. The CDR3 DNA sequence: TGTGCCAGCAGTTCCCCAACAGGGGTCCCCACAGATACGCAGTATTTT.

The chain recombines TRBV7-8 with TRBJ2-7; TRBD2 might be the D (6 bases). Germline assignment: CDR1 SGHVS and CDR2 FQNEAQ. The CDR3 length is 14 residues. The V and J ends lost 3 bases and 0 bases respectively, with 9 bases between them. DNA for the CDR3: TGTGCCAGCAGCTTCCGGGACTTCTCCTACGAGCAGTACTTC. As protein: CASSFRDFSYEQYF.

On this clone itself: The sample holds other DNA sequences that translate to the same CDR3. The chain has TRBV19 and TRBJ2-2, with D possibly matching TRBD2 (5 bases). V was shortened by 7 bases and J by 4 bases, with 7 bases between the two germline ends. Germline V lookup: CDR1 LNHDA, CDR2 SQIVND (reference sequence). The CDR3 is made up of 12 amino acids. This chain's CDR3 is CASIAGTGELFF. The CDR3 DNA reads TGTGCCAGTATTGCGGGCACCGGGGAGCTGTTTTTT.

The V and J genes are TRBV28 and TRBJ1-3; no clear D gene. V shed 5 bases and J shed 0 bases, with 5 bases lying between them. CDR1 and CDR2 (germline): MDHEN, SYDVKM. The CDR3 spans 13 residues. The CDR3 DNA follows: TGTGCCAGCAGTCAGTTCTCTGGAAACACCATATATTTT. This encodes CASSQFSGNTIYF.

The CDR3 nucleotides read TGTGCCAGCAGCGTCCTGGGCCCCAACACTGAAGCTTTCTTT. Its translation: CASSVLGPNTEAFF. The V gene is TRBV5-4, the J gene TRBJ1-1, with no clear D. CDR1 SGHNT and CDR2 YYREEE come from the germline V gene (reference sequence). Trimming removed 4 bases at V and 2 bases at J, with 12 bases between. The CDR3 spans 14 residues.

J is TRBJ2-7 and V is TRBV28; 8 bases fit TRBD2. CDR3 size: 14 residues. Losses at the gene ends were 7 bases for V and 8 bases for J; bases not matched to a gene: 13. The germline V gene has CDR1 MDHEN and CDR2 SYDVKM. Here the CDR3 reads CASTTGGARRKQYF. The CDR3, as DNA: TGTGCCAGCACCACCGGGGGGGCGCGACGTAAGCAGTACTTC. The variable domain in full, completed from reference TRBV28 and TRBJ2-7, reads DVKVTQSSRYLVKRTGEKVFLECVQDMDHENMFWYRQDPGLGLRLIYFSYDVKMKEKGDIPEGYSVSREKKERFSLILESASTNQTSMYLCASTTGGARRKQYFGPGTRLTVT.

The rearrangement uses TRBV5-5 and TRBJ2-3, with 8 bases that match TRBD1. CDR1 SGHKS and CDR2 YYEKEE come from the germline V gene (reference sequence). This CDR3 contains 14 residues. V shed 4 bases, J shed 5 bases, and the junction held 6 bases outside the gene matches. The CDR3 DNA follows: TGTGCCAGCAGCCAGGCACAGGGGGTAGATACGCAGTATTTT. Protein product: CASSQAQGVDTQYF.